A single sample gave rise to the 15 T cell receptor beta chains below, sequenced in a study of T cells after posttransplantation cyclophosphamide. The protocol was immunoSEQ multiplex PCR, while the TCRdb copy is restricted to in-frame clones and leaves out a portion. The sample lists 6,000 to 7,500 clones, about 80% occurring once. Cyclophosphamide on days +3 and +4 followed busulfan-fludarabine conditioning and a marrow graft. The starting material was PBMCs, obtained after allogeneic stem cell transplant with posttransplant cyclophosphamide. These receptors were collected from a female patient aged 50-59 years who received an allogeneic stem cell transplant from a related donor, was CMV-positive, and had no GVHD. These T cells may partly come from the graft donor.

The J gene is TRBJ2-5, the V gene TRBV6-5; 8 nucleotides line up with TRBD2. With the DNA end fitting TRBJ2-7 better, the J assignment may be wrong. The V gene's germline CDR1 is MNHEY and CDR2 SVGAGI. CDR3 length: 14 residues. The CDR3 loop reads CASSYSGLGYEQYF. The CDR3 DNA sequence: TGTGCCAGCAGTTACTCGGGACTAGGCTACGAGCAGTACTTC.

This clone was seen just once. This rearrangement joins TRBV30 to TRBJ1-3; unclear D gene. The germline CDR1 and CDR2 sequences are GTSNPN and SVGIG (reference sequence). Trimming took off 2 bases at V and 0 bases at J, with 11 bases between the two ends. The CDR3 extends over 15 amino acids. For the CDR3, the DNA is TGTGCCTGGAGTATTAGTGGTCTCTCTGGAAACACCATATATTTT. This sequence encodes CAWSISGLSGNTIYF.

The chain couples TRBV19 to TRBJ1-4, with a tentative D call TRBD1 (5 bases). V shed 7 bases and J shed 8 bases, with 23 bases lying between them. CDR1 is LNHDA, CDR2 SQIVND, per germline (reference sequence). This CDR3 is built from 16 residues. The CDR3 sequence is CASTTLLASQGEKLFF. In DNA form, the CDR3 reads TGTGCCAGTACCACCCTTTTGGCTTCTCAGGGAGAAAAACTGTTTTTT. Full variable domain (rest looked up from reference TRBV19 and TRBJ1-4): DGGITQSPKYLFRKEGQNVTLSCEQNLNHDAMYWYRQDPGQGLRLIYYSQIVNDFQKGDIAEGYSVSREKKESFPLTVTSAQKNPTAFYLCASTTLLASQGEKLFFGSGTQLSVL.

The chain recombines TRBV15 with TRBJ1-2; TRBD1 might be the D (5 bases). Trimming shortened V by 0 bases and J by 7 bases, and 15 bases separated the two germline ends. CDR3 length equals 15 residues. Looked up from germline, CDR1 is LNHNV and CDR2 is YYDKDF (reference sequence). CDR3 coding DNA: TGTGCCACCAGCAGAGATCAGGCAGGGATCGGTGGCTACACCTTC. Its translation: CATSRDQAGIGGYTF.

The chain has TRBV28 and TRBJ2-7; 9 positions match TRBD1. The ends lost 6 bases at V and 5 bases at J; junction bases unmatched: 5. The CDR3 contains 13 residues. Germline values: CDR1 MDHEN, CDR2 SYDVKM. CDR3 DNA sequence: TGTGCCAGCAGCCTAACAGGGGGCAACGAGCAGTACTTC. As protein: CASSLTGGNEQYF.

This clone occurred a few times. The V call is TRBV20-1, the J call TRBJ2-5; unclear D gene. The CDR3 length is 11 residues. The germline V and J ends were trimmed by 5 bases and 0 bases, with 4 bases remaining between them. The germline V gene encodes CDR1 DFQATT and CDR2 SNEGSKA (reference sequence). The CDR3 reads CSAQNQETQYF. CDR3 sequence (DNA): TGCAGTGCTCAGAACCAAGAGACCCAGTACTTC.

The chain couples TRBV5-1 to TRBJ2-3; 12 bases fit TRBD2. In germline, CDR1 is SGHRS, CDR2 YFSETQ. J lost 6 bases, V lost 3 bases, and 8 bases had no gene match. The CDR3 runs 16 residues. This CDR3 is CASSSSGGAPRDTQYF. The CDR3 DNA is TGCGCCAGCAGCTCTAGCGGGGGGGCCCCTAGGGATACGCAGTATTTT. Variable domain in full (rest from reference TRBV5-1 and TRBJ2-3): KAGVTQTPRYLIKTRGQQVTLSCSPISGHRSVSWYQQTPGQGLQFLFEYFSETQRNKGNFPGRFSGRQFSNSRSEMNVSTLELGDSALYLCASSSSGGAPRDTQYFGPGTRLTVL.

V gene TRBV7-8 combines with J gene TRBJ1-3; the D is unclear. V was cut by 5 bases and J by 0 bases, with 11 bases left in between. This CDR3 is 15 amino acids long. Germline V gene sequence: CDR1 SGHVS, CDR2 FQNEAQ. The CDR3 nucleotides read TGTGCCAGCAGCCGGACGGACTTCTCTGGAAACACCATATATTTT. This sequence encodes CASSRTDFSGNTIYF. Full variable domain (missing parts from reference TRBV7-8 and TRBJ1-3): GAGVSQSPRYKVAKRGQDVALRCDPISGHVSLFWYQQALGQGPEFLTYFQNEAQLDKSGLPSDRFFAERPEGSVSTLKIQRTQQEDSAVYLCASSRTDFSGNTIYFGEGSWLTVV.

This chain links TRBV29-1 with TRBJ2-3; the D gene is possibly TRBD2 (5 bases). The CDR3 sequence is 16 residues long. Deletions cut 5 bases from V and 0 bases from J, with 18 bases between. Germline V gene data show CDR1 as SQVTM and CDR2 as ANQGSEA. The CDR3 DNA is TGCAGCGTTCTAAACCCAGCCGGGGATAGCACAGATACGCAGTATTTT. Amino acid sequence: CSVLNPAGDSTDTQYF.

The chain recombines TRBV6-6 with TRBJ2-7; TRBD2 agrees at 7 bases. The germline CDR1 and CDR2 sequences are MNHNY and SVGAGI (reference sequence). The CDR3 has 13 amino acids. V was pared by 6 bases and J by 3 bases, with 5 bases of the junction left unmatched. DNA of the CDR3: TGTGCCAGCAGCCAAAGCGGGGTCTACGAGCAGTACTTC. Protein: CASSQSGVYEQYF.

The chain links TRBV11-3 to TRBJ1-2, with D unclear. The CDR3 runs 15 residues. With 7 bases removed from V and 0 bases from J, the gap between germline ends came to 15 bases. Germline V lookup: CDR1 SGHNT, CDR2 YENEEA. CDR3 DNA: TGTGCCAGCACCCTGTGGAATCAGGCTAACTATGGCTACACCTTC. Amino acid sequence: CASTLWNQANYGYTF.

This clone was seen a handful of times. This rearrangement joins TRBV19 to TRBJ2-3, with D possibly being TRBD2 (5 bases). The germline V and J ends were trimmed by 7 bases and 0 bases, with 14 bases remaining between them. Germline V CDR1 and CDR2: LNHDA, SQIVND (reference sequence). This CDR3 has 15 amino acids. The CDR3 sequence is CASIHSGESTDTQYF. In DNA form, the CDR3 reads TGTGCCAGTATTCATTCCGGGGAGAGCACAGATACGCAGTATTTT.

The V call is TRBV2, the J call TRBJ2-6; weak D call: TRBD1 (5 bases). Between the trimmed V and J ends, which lost 2 bases and 1 base, there was a span of 6 bases. The CDR3 runs 15 residues. Germline V gene lookup returns CDR1 SNHLY and CDR2 FYNNEI. The DNA of the CDR3 is TGTGCCAGCAGTGAACAGGGATCTGGGGCCAACGTCCTGACTTTC. Its protein product is CASSEQGSGANVLTF.

This CDR3 reads CASSMTQQPQHF. The CDR3 coding sequence is TGTGCCAGCAGTATGACTCAGCAGCCCCAGCATTTT. V usage is TRBV28 and J usage is TRBJ1-5, with D hard to call. This CDR3 contains 12 residues. V lost 5 bases and J lost 7, with 9 bases in between. Germline V gene lookup returns CDR1 MDHEN and CDR2 SYDVKM.

The chain uses TRBV10-3 and TRBJ2-7, with 11 bases lining up with TRBD1. V lost 2 bases and J lost 6; bases outside the gene matches: 15. Germline CDR1 is ENHRY and CDR2 is SYGVKD. The CDR3 has 18 residues. The CDR3 DNA reads TGTGCCATCAGTGAGGGGGGGGGTGGACAGGGGGCAATCTCCGAGCAGTACTTC. Translating gives CAISEGGGGQGAISEQYF.